This TCR beta chain was observed in a study of T cell changes during pregnancy in multiple sclerosis. The CDR3 has 15 residues. V dropped 0 bases and J dropped 7; count of bases not matched to a gene: 3. CDR1 is SGHRS and CDR2 is YFSETQ in the germline V gene. The method was immunoSEQ multiplex PCR; TCRdb's version includes in-frame clones alone and lacks a portion of them. The sample lists around 77,000 clones, roughly 89% occurring once. The origin of this receptor is a female donor in good health, enrolled as a control in a pregnancy study. The sequenced sample was peripheral blood, obtained in the third trimester of pregnancy. The V gene is TRBV5-1, the J gene TRBJ2-1; 11 bases line up with TRBD2. CDR3 residues: CASSLVASGGNEQFF. CDR3 DNA sequence: TGCGCCAGCAGCTTGGTCGCTAGCGGGGGGAATGAGCAGTTCTTC.